This passage covers 14 T cell receptor beta chains from one sample sequenced in a study of shared clonotypes between healthy human individuals. CD8 cells regarded as naive lacked CD45RO, were positively chosen for CCR7, and omitted terminally differentiated effector memory CD45RA+ cells. Clones were read by immunoSEQ multiplex PCR, and TCRdb kept only the in-frame ones, dropping some. The repertoire holds more than 2 million clones, with about 95% as singletons. The sequencing sample was made of naive CD8+ T cells sorted from blood. These receptors were collected from a man younger than 35 in good health.

The chain has TRBV7-9 and TRBJ2-7, with unresolved D. V shed 3 bases and J shed 5 bases, with 8 bases lying between them. The CDR3 is made up of 12 amino acids. Germline CDR1 and CDR2: SEHNR and FQNEAQ (reference sequence). CDR3 protein: CASSLPWDEQYF. The CDR3 DNA sequence: TGTGCCAGCAGCTTGCCGTGGGACGAGCAGTACTTC.

The rearrangement joins TRBV15 to TRBJ1-1, with 7 bases aligning to TRBD1. From germline, CDR1 is LNHNV and CDR2 YYDKDF (reference sequence). The CDR3 runs to 15 residues. The V segment lost 3 bases and the J segment 1 base; nucleotides outside the gene matches: 5. CDR3 DNA sequence: TGTGCCACCAGCAGGGGGACAGCAGAGAACACTGAAGCTTTCTTT. It specifies CATSRGTAENTEAFF.

The genes are TRBV10-2 and TRBJ1-6; D not certain. V was clipped by 3 bases and J by 0 bases, with 6 bases between them. Germline CDR1 and CDR2: WSHSY and SAAADI. This CDR3 contains 15 residues. The CDR3 region is CASSDRSSYNSPLHF. CDR3 nucleotide sequence: TGCGCCAGCAGTGACAGGAGCTCCTATAATTCACCCCTCCACTTT.

V is TRBV7-6 and J is TRBJ2-1; no clear D. The length of the CDR3 is 12 residues. Trimming cost V 2 bases and J 8 bases, with 7 bases left between them. CDR1 is SGHVS and CDR2 is FNYEAQ in the germline V gene. The CDR3 DNA reads TGTGCCAGCAGCTTAAATTGGGATGAGCAGTTCTTC. Translated: CASSLNWDEQFF.

The J gene is TRBJ2-3, the V gene TRBV7-6; 13 bases are shared with TRBD2. The CDR3 totals 17 residues. Per the germline V gene, CDR1 is SGHVS and CDR2 is FNYEAQ. The J segment lost 2 bases and the V segment lost 5 bases, leaving 7 bases of the junction unmatched. CDR3 residues: CASSPGTSGALTDTQYF. The CDR3 DNA is TGTGCCAGCAGCCCAGGGACTAGCGGGGCCCTCACAGATACGCAGTATTTT.

V usage is TRBV4-2 and J usage is TRBJ2-7; D call uncertain. Per the germline V gene, CDR1 is LGHNA and CDR2 is YNFKEQ. V shed 5 bases and J shed 3 bases, with 11 bases lying between them. This CDR3 has 13 residues. The CDR3 DNA sequence: TGTGCCAGCAGCATTGGGGTCCTCTACGAGCAGTACTTC. Encoded protein: CASSIGVLYEQYF.

V usage is TRBV6-5 and J usage is TRBJ2-1, with 9 positions matching TRBD2. The CDR3 has 15 amino acids. Per the germline V gene, CDR1 is MNHEY and CDR2 is SVGAGI. With 2 bases clipped from V and 6 bases from J, the junction kept 5 bases outside the gene matches. CDR3 sequence (DNA): TGTGCCAGCAGTTACGGTCTAGCGGGACTCAATGAGCAGTTCTTC. Encoded protein: CASSYGLAGLNEQFF.

The rearrangement joins TRBV10-2 to TRBJ2-3; 11 nucleotides align to TRBD2. The CDR3 is made up of 14 amino acids. Looked up from germline, CDR1 is WSHSY and CDR2 is SAAADI. V lost 6 bases, J lost 6 bases, and 5 bases stayed unmatched. The CDR3 protein is CASSLAGGPDTQYF. As DNA, the CDR3 is TGCGCCAGCAGCTTAGCGGGGGGGCCGGATACGCAGTATTTT.

The chain combines TRBV15 with TRBJ2-7; 12 positions agree with TRBD2. The CDR3 loop spans 15 amino acids. J was trimmed by 3 bases and V by 3 bases; bases with no gene match: 3. The germline V gene encodes CDR1 LNHNV and CDR2 YYDKDF (reference sequence). This CDR3 reads CATSRRLAGVYEQYF. In DNA form, the CDR3 reads TGTGCCACCAGCAGGAGACTAGCGGGAGTCTACGAGCAGTACTTC.

The chain joins TRBV29-1 to TRBJ1-1; D call uncertain. Trimming left V 2 bases short and J 7 bases short, with 11 bases between. Germline CDR1 reads SQVTM; CDR2 reads ANQGSEA. The CDR3 totals 12 residues. The CDR3 region has the DNA TGCAGCGTTGAACTGAACGGTATTGAAGCTTTCTTT. Its protein is CSVELNGIEAFF.

As concerns this clone: In the same sample, other DNA sequences code for this CDR3. V is TRBV6-5 and J is TRBJ2-7; D not resolved. This CDR3 has 12 amino acids. Trimming removed 4 bases at V and 3 bases at J, with 7 bases between. Germline CDR1 is MNHEY and CDR2 is SVGAGI. The CDR3 coding sequence is TGTGCCAGCAGTTTAGGTGGCTACGAGCAGTACTTC. Translating gives CASSLGGYEQYF.

J is TRBJ2-3 and V is TRBV10-3; unclear D gene. V lost 6 bases and J lost 0, with 16 bases in between. CDR1 is ENHRY, CDR2 SYGVKD, per germline. This CDR3 has 16 amino acids. The CDR3 DNA follows: TGTGCCATCAGGTCGGAGAGGCACTTTAGCACAGATACGCAGTATTTT. Translating it yields CAIRSERHFSTDTQYF.

V gene TRBV5-1 combines with J gene TRBJ2-2; 12 bases agree with TRBD2. The CDR3 has 17 amino acids. Germline loops: CDR1 SGHRS, CDR2 YFSETQ. The junction had 7 bases not matched to a gene; V was cut back by 2 bases and J by 5 bases. CDR3 sequence (DNA): TGCGCCAGCAGCTTACGCGATGGGACTAGCGGGACCGGGGAGCTGTTTTTT. It is translated as CASSLRDGTSGTGELFF.

Only one count was recorded for this clone. The V and J genes are TRBV7-3 and TRBJ2-3; 10 bases are shared with TRBD2. This CDR3 is built from 17 residues. Per germline, CDR1 SGHTA and CDR2 FQGTGA. With V trimmed by 2 bases and J by 2 bases, 7 bases remained unmatched. The CDR3 region is CASSLLPSGGLTDTQYF. The CDR3 DNA follows: TGTGCCAGCAGCTTACTTCCTAGCGGGGGCCTCACAGATACGCAGTATTTT.